Below are 7 T cell receptor beta chains sequenced from a single sample in a study of blood T cell repertoires in COVID-19 (dated by TCRdb to about 2020). Library method: the immunoSEQ multiplex PCR assay. Sourced from immuneACCESS, this table was stored by TCRdb with only in-frame sequences that have V and J called. A share of the clones is absent; for the studies checked, an unresolved V gene accounts for under half, and the remainder has no known explanation. Here the sample has some 380,000 clones; approximately 77% occur a single time. More than 0.85% of the sample belongs to the ten largest clones. Sequencing was carried out using peripheral blood. The receptors derive from a human donor with acute or convalescent COVID-19. The donor label of this sample is uncertain.

J is TRBJ2-5 and V is TRBV12-5; TRBD1 aligns across 7 bases. Trimming cost V 5 bases and J 5 bases; bases outside gene matches: 14. CDR3 length: 16 amino acids. Germline V gives CDR1 LGHNT, CDR2 FRNRAP. The CDR3 DNA is TGTGCTAGTGGTGGAGGATCGACAGGGAAGAAGGAGACCCAGTACTTC. It codes for CASGGGSTGKKETQYF.

This clone was counted a few times. Other DNA sequences from this sample encode an identical CDR3 as well. The chain couples TRBV5-1 to TRBJ2-5; TRBD2 aligns across 7 bases. This CDR3 spans 13 amino acids. The V and J ends lost 0 bases and 4 bases, in that order; junction bases with no gene match: 0. Germline V gene sequence: CDR1 SGHRS, CDR2 YFSETQ. CDR3 in DNA: TGCGCCAGCAGCTTGGTAGCGGGAGAGACCCAGTACTTC. This translates into CASSLVAGETQYF. The full variable domain, with the rest looked up from reference TRBV5-1 and TRBJ2-5, is KAGVTQTPRYLIKTRGQQVTLSCSPISGHRSVSWYQQTPGQGLQFLFEYFSETQRNKGNFPGRFSGRQFSNSRSEMNVSTLELGDSALYLCASSLVAGETQYFGPGTRLLVL.

The rearrangement links TRBV6-2 or TRBV6-3 to TRBJ2-3, with 8 positions matching TRBD1. Germline V gene lookup returns CDR1 MNHEY and CDR2 SVGEGT. Trimming removed 6 bases from V and 8 bases from J; junction bases left unmatched: 4. The CDR3 is made up of 12 amino acids. Written as DNA, the CDR3 is TGTGCCAGCAGCCCCGGACAGGGTACGCAGTATTTT. It codes for CASSPGQGTQYF.

This chain connects TRBV7-9 to TRBJ1-3; D is unresolved. Germline V gene sequence: CDR1 SEHNR, CDR2 FQNEAQ (reference sequence). The CDR3 is made up of 14 amino acids. Trimming took 3 bases from V and 0 from J, leaving 6 bases between them. This CDR3 is CASSFSVSGNTIYF. In DNA, the CDR3 is TGTGCCAGCAGCTTTTCTGTCTCTGGAAACACCATATATTTT. The full variable domain, completed using reference TRBV7-9 and TRBJ1-3, is DTGVSQNPRHKITKRGQNVTFRCDPISEHNRLYWYRQTLGQGPEFLTYFQNEAQLEKSRLLSDRFSAERPKGSFSTLEIQRTEQGDSAMYLCASSFSVSGNTIYFGEGSWLTVV.

In this sample, this clone turned up many times. The chain carries TRBV19 and TRBJ2-1, with D tentatively TRBD1 (5 bases). CDR3 length equals 15 residues. V was trimmed by 3 bases and J by 7 bases, leaving 16 bases between them. Germline V gene data show CDR1 as LNHDA and CDR2 as SQIVND (reference sequence). The CDR3 DNA is TGTGCCAGTAGTATTGTGTGGGGCCAGCTGAATGAGCAGTTCTTC. Its protein is CASSIVWGQLNEQFF.

This chain links TRBV5-1 with TRBJ1-3, with 10 bases matching TRBD1. J was trimmed by 4 bases and V by 4 bases; bases with no gene match: 8. This CDR3 has 16 residues. Germline-derived CDR1 and CDR2 are SGHRS and YFSETQ. The CDR3 sequence: CASSAVTGGPGNTIYF. The DNA for the CDR3 is TGCGCCAGCAGCGCCGTGACAGGGGGCCCCGGAAACACCATATATTTT.

The chain employs TRBV6-5 and TRBJ1-4, with 8 bases identical to TRBD1. Per germline, CDR1 MNHEY and CDR2 SVGAGI. The CDR3 has 14 amino acids. V gave up 7 bases and J gave up 5 bases; unmatched junction bases: 6. The CDR3 DNA follows: TGTGCCAGCAAACGGACAGGGCTAAATGAAAAACTGTTTTTT. It codes for CASKRTGLNEKLFF.